The sequence of this TCR beta chain was determined in a study of OX40 agonist ivuxolimab in advanced cancers. Study details: Melanoma, hepatocellular carcinoma, head and neck or renal cell cancer occurred in dose-escalation patients.

The repertoire was sequenced with immunoSEQ multiplex PCR; TCRdb's copy has only in-frame clones and lacks some. The table lists about 37,000 clones, around four fifths of them singletons. Whole-study findings and limits: CD4+ and CD8+ T cells in blood underwent clonal expansion by week 6 at 0.1 to 3.0 mg/kg. Certain nonresponding patients likewise had low normalized T-cell clonal expansion.

Germline V CDR1 and CDR2: MRHNA, SNTAGT. The V and J ends lost 3 bases and 9 bases, in that order; junction bases with no gene match: 5. The CDR3 contains 13 residues. Turning to this clone: The antigen remains unidentified.

The gene calls are TRBV6-4 and TRBJ1-5, with 7 bases lining up with TRBD1. The source material was CD4+ or CD8+ T cells sorted from blood, sampled in a trial of the OX40 agonist ivuxolimab. This receptor was taken from an adult with an advanced solid tumor such as melanoma, head and neck, liver or kidney cancer. The CDR3 sequence: CASSERQGLPQHF. The CDR3 nucleotides are TGTGCCAGCAGTGAAAGACAGGGCTTGCCCCAGCATTTT.